This paragraph reports one T cell receptor (beta chain). What it recognizes is unknown. Germline CDR1 reads SNHLY; CDR2 reads FYNNEI. The CDR3 contains 16 residues. Losses at the gene ends were 6 bases for V and 4 bases for J; bases not matched to a gene: 5. The repertoire was sequenced with immunoSEQ multiplex PCR; TCRdb's copy has only in-frame clones and lacks some. There are around 26,000 clones in the sample; around nine tenths occur only once, and roughly 2.8% lies in the top ten. The sample originates from a study of T cells in localized non-small cell lung cancer. General study results and limits: Sequencing covered just one tumor region, so heterogeneity cannot be ruled out.

This chain connects TRBV2 to TRBJ2-3; TRBD2 aligns across 15 bases. The sequenced sample was peripheral blood, obtained before any cancer treatment. The receptor was derived from a woman between 18 and 55 years old with stage I lung adenocarcinoma. The CDR3: CASRVGLAGGADTQYF. The CDR3 nucleotides read TGTGCCAGCAGAGTGGGACTAGCGGGAGGTGCAGATACGCAGTATTTT.